What follows are 29 T cell receptor beta chains derived from one specimen sequenced in a study of blood T cell repertoires in COVID-19. This table comes from immunoSEQ multiplex PCR, and its TCRdb copy is limited to in-frame clones, with some not included. Of roughly 70,000 clones in the sample, roughly 80% are singletons; the top ten hold roughly 4.8%. Sequenced input: peripheral blood. The receptors stem from a woman of 80 years or more with active or convalescent COVID-19.

This chain joins TRBV25-1 and TRBJ1-3, with unresolved D. In germline, CDR1 is MGHDK, CDR2 SYGVNS. The CDR3 has 16 amino acids. The V end was cut by 4 bases, the J end by 3 bases, with 16 bases between. In nucleotides, the CDR3 is TGTGCCAGCAGTGCCCGGACGCGGGCCCATGGAAACACCATATATTTT. Translating it yields CASSARTRAHGNTIYF.

This clone has only one observation. V usage is TRBV6-5 and J usage is TRBJ2-1; 7 bases align to TRBD2. Germline CDR1 MNHEY, CDR2 SVGAGI. V dropped 6 bases and J dropped 10; count of bases not matched to a gene: 12. CDR3 length: 14 amino acids. The DNA for the CDR3 is TGTGCCAGCAGGGGAGCGGGGCCGGGTCGGGAGCAGTTCTTC. The encoded protein is CASRGAGPGREQFF.

The chain joins TRBV5-1 to TRBJ2-7, with 13 bases matching TRBD2. The J segment lost 3 bases and the V segment lost 2 bases, leaving 2 bases of the junction unmatched. This CDR3 region has 15 residues. The germline CDR1 and CDR2 sequences are SGHRS and YFSETQ. The CDR3: CASSLRTSGSYEQYF. For the CDR3, the DNA is TGCGCCAGCAGCTTACGGACTAGCGGGAGCTACGAGCAGTACTTC.

This clone came up a few times. This chain uses TRBV27 with TRBJ1-2; D unresolved. The CDR3 runs to 13 residues. V lost 2 bases and J lost 2, with 6 bases in between. Germline V CDR1 and CDR2: MNHEY, SMNVEV (reference sequence). CDR3 protein: CASSLRRNYGYTF. The CDR3 DNA sequence: TGTGCCAGCAGTTTACGGCGGAACTATGGCTACACCTTC.

The chain recombines TRBV25-1 with TRBJ2-2, with D perhaps TRBD2 (6 bases). Deletions cut 3 bases from V and 2 bases from J, with 16 bases between. This CDR3 is built from 17 residues. CDR1 is MGHDK, CDR2 SYGVNS, per germline. This chain's CDR3 is CASSDHAAGRNTGELFF. The CDR3, as DNA: TGTGCCAGCAGTGATCATGCGGCGGGGAGAAACACCGGGGAGCTGTTTTTT. Full variable domain (remainder filled in from reference TRBV25-1 and TRBJ2-2): EADIYQTPRYLVIGTGKKITLECSQTMGHDKMYWYQQDPGMELHLIHYSYGVNSTEKGDLSSESTVSRIRTEHFPLTLESARPSHTSQYLCASSDHAAGRNTGELFFGEGSRLTVL.

The rearrangement links TRBV28 to TRBJ1-5; D is ambiguous. Trimming removed 4 bases at V and 5 bases at J, with 18 bases between. The CDR3 totals 16 residues. Germline V gene sequence: CDR1 MDHEN, CDR2 SYDVKM. The CDR3 reads CASSSPGEDKDQPQHF. The CDR3 bases are TGTGCCAGCAGTTCTCCTGGAGAGGATAAGGATCAGCCCCAGCATTTT. The entire variable domain, with the rest obtained from reference TRBV28 and TRBJ1-5, is as follows: DVKVTQSSRYLVKRTGEKVFLECVQDMDHENMFWYRQDPGLGLRLIYFSYDVKMKEKGDIPEGYSVSREKKERFSLILESASTNQTSMYLCASSSPGEDKDQPQHFGDGTRLSIL.

The chain joins TRBV6-5 to TRBJ1-6; maybe TRBD1 (5 bases). The length of the CDR3 is 14 residues. Germline CDR1 and CDR2: MNHEY and SVGAGI. Trimming removed 6 bases at V and 5 bases at J, with 11 bases between. Here the CDR3 reads CASRLWGDNSPLHF. The CDR3 nucleotides read TGTGCCAGCAGACTCTGGGGGGATAATTCACCCCTCCACTTT.

The chain couples TRBV2 to TRBJ2-3; D remains unclear. The V gene lost 7 bases and the J gene lost 4 bases, with 12 bases spanning the gap. This CDR3 has 13 residues. Germline V lookup: CDR1 SNHLY, CDR2 FYNNEI. The CDR3 region has the DNA TGTGCCAGCACCGAGGTTGAGGCAGATACGCAGTATTTT. It codes for CASTEVEADTQYF.

CDR3 region: CAWSHSGEAKIMNTEAFF. The CDR3 DNA follows: TGTGCCTGGAGTCATAGCGGGGAGGCGAAGATAATGAACACTGAAGCTTTCTTT. This sequence joins TRBV30 and TRBJ1-1; D gene unclear. V gave up 2 bases and J gave up 0 bases, with 22 bases separating them. This CDR3 has 18 residues. Germline CDR1 is GTSNPN and CDR2 is SVGIG (reference sequence). Full variable domain (missing parts from reference TRBV30 and TRBJ1-1): SQTIHQWPATLVQPVGSPLSLECTVEGTSNPNLYWYRQAAGRGLQLLFYSVGIGQISSEVPQNLSASRPQDRQFILSSKKLLLSDSGFYLCAWSHSGEAKIMNTEAFFGQGTRLTVV.

The genes are TRBV18 and TRBJ2-7, with 9 bases that match TRBD2. The germline V gene has CDR1 KGHSH and CDR2 LQKENI. Trimming at V came to 0 bases and at J to 3 bases, leaving 6 bases not matched to a gene. The length of the CDR3 is 16 residues. CDR3 sequence: CASSPPGSGGIYEQYF. In DNA, the CDR3 is TGTGCCAGCTCACCACCAGGGAGCGGGGGGATCTACGAGCAGTACTTC.

This clone turned up a few times. The V gene is TRBV4-1, the J gene TRBJ2-2, with 7 bases that match TRBD2. The length of the CDR3 is 17 residues. Germline V gene lookup returns CDR1 MGHRA and CDR2 YSYEKL. With 1 base clipped from V and 6 bases from J, the junction kept 11 bases outside the gene matches. CDR3: CASSQGGYSGDPGELFF. In DNA, the CDR3 is TGCGCCAGCAGCCAAGGAGGATACAGCGGGGATCCCGGGGAGCTGTTTTTT.

The V and J genes are TRBV6-5 and TRBJ1-2, with D perhaps TRBD1 (6 bases). CDR3 size: 13 residues. Per the germline V gene, CDR1 is MNHEY and CDR2 is SVGAGI. The germline V and J ends were trimmed by 4 bases and 6 bases, with 12 bases remaining between them. CDR3 in DNA: TGTGCCAGCAGTTCACAGGGTGGAGATGGCTACACCTTC. This codes for CASSSQGGDGYTF.

The chain couples TRBV2 to TRBJ1-1; D gene unclear. Germline V CDR1 and CDR2: SNHLY, FYNNEI. The CDR3 sequence is 14 residues long. V was pared by 6 bases and J by 1 base, with 12 bases between. CDR3 sequence (DNA): TGTGCCAGCAGATTGAAACAGACGAACACTGAAGCTTTCTTT. This sequence encodes CASRLKQTNTEAFF.

In nucleotides, the CDR3 is TGTGCCAGCTCACGACAGGTGGGGTCACCCCTCCACTTT. Translation: CASSRQVGSPLHF. The chain carries TRBV18 and TRBJ1-6, with D possibly being TRBD1 (6 bases). The CDR3 spans 13 residues. In germline, CDR1 is KGHSH, CDR2 LQKENI. The V and J ends lost 4 bases and 10 bases respectively, with 11 bases between them.

The rearrangement uses TRBV2 and TRBJ2-5; no clear D. Looked up from germline, CDR1 is SNHLY and CDR2 is FYNNEI. This CDR3 spans 13 amino acids. Trimming removed 8 bases from V and 2 bases from J, with 12 bases in between. The CDR3 sequence is CASEVLPQETQYF. CDR3 nucleotide sequence: TGTGCCAGCGAGGTGTTACCTCAAGAGACCCAGTACTTC. The full variable domain, in which reference TRBV2 and TRBJ2-5 provide the parts outside the CDR3, is EPEVTQTPSHQVTQMGQEVILRCVPISNHLYFYWYRQILGQKVEFLVSFYNNEISEKSEIFDDQFSVERPDGSNFTLKIRSTKLEDSAMYFCASEVLPQETQYFGPGTRLLVL.

V gene TRBV19 combines with J gene TRBJ1-5; tentative D call: TRBD1 (5 bases). CDR3 length: 17 amino acids. The V gene's germline CDR1 is LNHDA and CDR2 SQIVND (reference sequence). V was cut by 8 bases and J by 0 bases, with 20 bases left in between. CDR3 protein: CASVGVGEGYSNQPQHF. CDR3 DNA sequence: TGTGCCAGTGTAGGGGTCGGGGAGGGGTATAGCAATCAGCCCCAGCATTTT.

V gene TRBV28 combines with J gene TRBJ2-5, with TRBD2 identical over 10 bases. The CDR3 runs to 16 residues. V dropped 8 bases and J dropped 1; count of bases not matched to a gene: 10. Germline values: CDR1 MDHEN, CDR2 SYDVKM. The CDR3 nucleotides read TGTGCCAGCCGCGGACAGCAGCGGGGGGGCCAAGAGACCCAGTACTTC. As protein: CASRGQQRGGQETQYF.

The genes are TRBV10-3 and TRBJ2-7, with D perhaps matching TRBD1 (7 bases). Trimming stripped 3 bases from V and 5 bases from J, with 14 bases between. Germline-derived CDR1 and CDR2 are ENHRY and SYGVKD. This CDR3 spans 14 amino acids. The CDR3 nucleotides read TGTGCCATCAGTGACGCCGCAGGGGGGAACGAGCAGTACTTC. Its protein product is CAISDAAGGNEQYF.

The gene calls are TRBV5-1 and TRBJ2-3; TRBD2 matches 10 bases. The CDR3 is 16 residues long. The J segment lost 2 bases and the V segment lost 4 bases, leaving 7 bases of the junction unmatched. CDR1 is SGHRS, CDR2 YFSETQ, per germline. The CDR3 protein is CASSLPLAGATDTQYF. CDR3 sequence (DNA): TGCGCCAGCAGCCTTCCCCTAGCGGGAGCCACAGATACGCAGTATTTT.

This chain uses TRBV19 with TRBJ2-5; perhaps TRBD1 as D (6 bases). Germline V gene data show CDR1 as LNHDA and CDR2 as SQIVND (reference sequence). The CDR3 runs 16 residues. V lost 6 bases to trimming and J lost 4 bases, with 21 bases between them. The CDR3 spells CASRGRFTGYGETQYF. CDR3 sequence (DNA): TGTGCCAGTAGAGGCCGCTTTACAGGGTATGGAGAGACCCAGTACTTC.

With regard to this clone: A junction boundary mismatches the germline segment, possibly from a read error. This chain links TRBV23-1 with TRBJ2-5, with 10 bases that match TRBD1. TRBV23-1 is marked as an open reading frame, function uncertain. This CDR3 spans 15 amino acids. As DNA, the CDR3 is TGCGCCAGCAGTCATCCGGGACAGGGGAAAAAGACCCAATACTTC. Encoded protein: CASSHPGQGKKTQYF.

This clone was seen a single time. The V call is TRBV28, the J call TRBJ2-6; TRBD1 matches 9 bases. CDR1 and CDR2 (germline): MDHEN, SYDVKM. V dropped 3 bases and J dropped 1; count of bases not matched to a gene: 13. This CDR3 comprises 20 residues. CDR3 amino acids: CASSFPWTGAMSSGANVLTF. CDR3 sequence (DNA): TGTGCCAGCAGTTTTCCTTGGACAGGGGCTATGTCTTCTGGGGCCAACGTCCTGACTTTC.

V usage is TRBV4-1 and J usage is TRBJ2-1, with TRBD2 matching over 15 bases. V lost 0 bases, J lost 7 bases, and 4 bases stayed unmatched. The CDR3 has 17 amino acids. CDR1 and CDR2 from the germline V gene are MGHRA and YSYEKL. The CDR3: CASSQDGGTSGRNEQFF. In nucleotides, the CDR3 is TGCGCCAGCAGCCAAGATGGTGGGACTAGCGGGAGGAATGAGCAGTTCTTC.

V and J are TRBV27 and TRBJ2-3, with TRBD2 matching 9 bases. The V gene's germline CDR1 is MNHEY and CDR2 SMNVEV (reference sequence). The CDR3 sequence is 14 residues long. The ends lost 8 bases at V and 5 bases at J; junction bases unmatched: 8. This CDR3 is CASGGRANRDTQYF. The CDR3 coding sequence is TGTGCCAGCGGCGGGAGGGCCAATAGAGATACGCAGTATTTT.

The chain links TRBV10-1 to TRBJ1-1; no reliable D call. The CDR3 runs to 13 residues. V lost 3 bases, J lost 6 bases, and 11 bases lay in between. CDR1 WNHNN and CDR2 SYGVQD come from the germline V gene (reference sequence). The DNA for the CDR3 is TGCGCCAGCAGTGATTCCCCCTCGGCTGAAGCTTTCTTT. It is translated as CASSDSPSAEAFF.

This chain links TRBV23-1 with TRBJ2-3, with 12 bases fitting TRBD1. TRBV23-1 is placed among ORFs of uncertain function. V dropped 3 bases and J dropped 2; count of bases not matched to a gene: 15. The CDR3 has 20 residues. The CDR3 nucleotides read TGCGCCAGCAGTCATCCGGGACAGGGGGCTCTGGGTGGGCCCACAGATACGCAGTATTTT. It codes for CASSHPGQGALGGPTDTQYF.

This clone has a handful of counts. The chain uses TRBV10-1 and TRBJ1-1; TRBD1 aligns across 8 bases. The CDR3 runs to 13 residues. Unmatched junction bases numbered 7, after V lost 6 bases and J lost 7 bases. Germline V lookup: CDR1 WNHNN, CDR2 SYGVQD (reference sequence). The chain's CDR3 is CASSRTGNREAFF. CDR3 DNA sequence: TGCGCCAGCAGCCGGACAGGGAATCGTGAAGCTTTCTTT.

J is TRBJ1-5 and V is TRBV19; weak D call: TRBD1 (5 bases). V was trimmed by 3 bases and J by 8 bases, leaving 20 bases between them. There are 16 residues in the CDR3. CDR1 and CDR2 (germline): LNHDA, SQIVND (reference sequence). The CDR3 is CASSIPGRALIEPQHF. For the CDR3, the DNA is TGTGCCAGTAGTATTCCGGGCAGGGCCCTAATAGAGCCCCAGCATTTT.

The chain recombines TRBV28 with TRBJ2-7; TRBD1 is a possible D gene (6 bases). Trimming stripped 7 bases from V and 2 bases from J, with 15 bases between. Germline loops: CDR1 MDHEN, CDR2 SYDVKM. The CDR3 contains 14 residues. CDR3 sequence reads: CASTLGDTTYEQYF. The CDR3 bases are TGTGCCAGCACCTTGGGGGACACCACCTACGAGCAGTACTTC. Complete variable domain (other parts from reference TRBV28 and TRBJ2-7): DVKVTQSSRYLVKRTGEKVFLECVQDMDHENMFWYRQDPGLGLRLIYFSYDVKMKEKGDIPEGYSVSREKKERFSLILESASTNQTSMYLCASTLGDTTYEQYFGPGTRLTVT.